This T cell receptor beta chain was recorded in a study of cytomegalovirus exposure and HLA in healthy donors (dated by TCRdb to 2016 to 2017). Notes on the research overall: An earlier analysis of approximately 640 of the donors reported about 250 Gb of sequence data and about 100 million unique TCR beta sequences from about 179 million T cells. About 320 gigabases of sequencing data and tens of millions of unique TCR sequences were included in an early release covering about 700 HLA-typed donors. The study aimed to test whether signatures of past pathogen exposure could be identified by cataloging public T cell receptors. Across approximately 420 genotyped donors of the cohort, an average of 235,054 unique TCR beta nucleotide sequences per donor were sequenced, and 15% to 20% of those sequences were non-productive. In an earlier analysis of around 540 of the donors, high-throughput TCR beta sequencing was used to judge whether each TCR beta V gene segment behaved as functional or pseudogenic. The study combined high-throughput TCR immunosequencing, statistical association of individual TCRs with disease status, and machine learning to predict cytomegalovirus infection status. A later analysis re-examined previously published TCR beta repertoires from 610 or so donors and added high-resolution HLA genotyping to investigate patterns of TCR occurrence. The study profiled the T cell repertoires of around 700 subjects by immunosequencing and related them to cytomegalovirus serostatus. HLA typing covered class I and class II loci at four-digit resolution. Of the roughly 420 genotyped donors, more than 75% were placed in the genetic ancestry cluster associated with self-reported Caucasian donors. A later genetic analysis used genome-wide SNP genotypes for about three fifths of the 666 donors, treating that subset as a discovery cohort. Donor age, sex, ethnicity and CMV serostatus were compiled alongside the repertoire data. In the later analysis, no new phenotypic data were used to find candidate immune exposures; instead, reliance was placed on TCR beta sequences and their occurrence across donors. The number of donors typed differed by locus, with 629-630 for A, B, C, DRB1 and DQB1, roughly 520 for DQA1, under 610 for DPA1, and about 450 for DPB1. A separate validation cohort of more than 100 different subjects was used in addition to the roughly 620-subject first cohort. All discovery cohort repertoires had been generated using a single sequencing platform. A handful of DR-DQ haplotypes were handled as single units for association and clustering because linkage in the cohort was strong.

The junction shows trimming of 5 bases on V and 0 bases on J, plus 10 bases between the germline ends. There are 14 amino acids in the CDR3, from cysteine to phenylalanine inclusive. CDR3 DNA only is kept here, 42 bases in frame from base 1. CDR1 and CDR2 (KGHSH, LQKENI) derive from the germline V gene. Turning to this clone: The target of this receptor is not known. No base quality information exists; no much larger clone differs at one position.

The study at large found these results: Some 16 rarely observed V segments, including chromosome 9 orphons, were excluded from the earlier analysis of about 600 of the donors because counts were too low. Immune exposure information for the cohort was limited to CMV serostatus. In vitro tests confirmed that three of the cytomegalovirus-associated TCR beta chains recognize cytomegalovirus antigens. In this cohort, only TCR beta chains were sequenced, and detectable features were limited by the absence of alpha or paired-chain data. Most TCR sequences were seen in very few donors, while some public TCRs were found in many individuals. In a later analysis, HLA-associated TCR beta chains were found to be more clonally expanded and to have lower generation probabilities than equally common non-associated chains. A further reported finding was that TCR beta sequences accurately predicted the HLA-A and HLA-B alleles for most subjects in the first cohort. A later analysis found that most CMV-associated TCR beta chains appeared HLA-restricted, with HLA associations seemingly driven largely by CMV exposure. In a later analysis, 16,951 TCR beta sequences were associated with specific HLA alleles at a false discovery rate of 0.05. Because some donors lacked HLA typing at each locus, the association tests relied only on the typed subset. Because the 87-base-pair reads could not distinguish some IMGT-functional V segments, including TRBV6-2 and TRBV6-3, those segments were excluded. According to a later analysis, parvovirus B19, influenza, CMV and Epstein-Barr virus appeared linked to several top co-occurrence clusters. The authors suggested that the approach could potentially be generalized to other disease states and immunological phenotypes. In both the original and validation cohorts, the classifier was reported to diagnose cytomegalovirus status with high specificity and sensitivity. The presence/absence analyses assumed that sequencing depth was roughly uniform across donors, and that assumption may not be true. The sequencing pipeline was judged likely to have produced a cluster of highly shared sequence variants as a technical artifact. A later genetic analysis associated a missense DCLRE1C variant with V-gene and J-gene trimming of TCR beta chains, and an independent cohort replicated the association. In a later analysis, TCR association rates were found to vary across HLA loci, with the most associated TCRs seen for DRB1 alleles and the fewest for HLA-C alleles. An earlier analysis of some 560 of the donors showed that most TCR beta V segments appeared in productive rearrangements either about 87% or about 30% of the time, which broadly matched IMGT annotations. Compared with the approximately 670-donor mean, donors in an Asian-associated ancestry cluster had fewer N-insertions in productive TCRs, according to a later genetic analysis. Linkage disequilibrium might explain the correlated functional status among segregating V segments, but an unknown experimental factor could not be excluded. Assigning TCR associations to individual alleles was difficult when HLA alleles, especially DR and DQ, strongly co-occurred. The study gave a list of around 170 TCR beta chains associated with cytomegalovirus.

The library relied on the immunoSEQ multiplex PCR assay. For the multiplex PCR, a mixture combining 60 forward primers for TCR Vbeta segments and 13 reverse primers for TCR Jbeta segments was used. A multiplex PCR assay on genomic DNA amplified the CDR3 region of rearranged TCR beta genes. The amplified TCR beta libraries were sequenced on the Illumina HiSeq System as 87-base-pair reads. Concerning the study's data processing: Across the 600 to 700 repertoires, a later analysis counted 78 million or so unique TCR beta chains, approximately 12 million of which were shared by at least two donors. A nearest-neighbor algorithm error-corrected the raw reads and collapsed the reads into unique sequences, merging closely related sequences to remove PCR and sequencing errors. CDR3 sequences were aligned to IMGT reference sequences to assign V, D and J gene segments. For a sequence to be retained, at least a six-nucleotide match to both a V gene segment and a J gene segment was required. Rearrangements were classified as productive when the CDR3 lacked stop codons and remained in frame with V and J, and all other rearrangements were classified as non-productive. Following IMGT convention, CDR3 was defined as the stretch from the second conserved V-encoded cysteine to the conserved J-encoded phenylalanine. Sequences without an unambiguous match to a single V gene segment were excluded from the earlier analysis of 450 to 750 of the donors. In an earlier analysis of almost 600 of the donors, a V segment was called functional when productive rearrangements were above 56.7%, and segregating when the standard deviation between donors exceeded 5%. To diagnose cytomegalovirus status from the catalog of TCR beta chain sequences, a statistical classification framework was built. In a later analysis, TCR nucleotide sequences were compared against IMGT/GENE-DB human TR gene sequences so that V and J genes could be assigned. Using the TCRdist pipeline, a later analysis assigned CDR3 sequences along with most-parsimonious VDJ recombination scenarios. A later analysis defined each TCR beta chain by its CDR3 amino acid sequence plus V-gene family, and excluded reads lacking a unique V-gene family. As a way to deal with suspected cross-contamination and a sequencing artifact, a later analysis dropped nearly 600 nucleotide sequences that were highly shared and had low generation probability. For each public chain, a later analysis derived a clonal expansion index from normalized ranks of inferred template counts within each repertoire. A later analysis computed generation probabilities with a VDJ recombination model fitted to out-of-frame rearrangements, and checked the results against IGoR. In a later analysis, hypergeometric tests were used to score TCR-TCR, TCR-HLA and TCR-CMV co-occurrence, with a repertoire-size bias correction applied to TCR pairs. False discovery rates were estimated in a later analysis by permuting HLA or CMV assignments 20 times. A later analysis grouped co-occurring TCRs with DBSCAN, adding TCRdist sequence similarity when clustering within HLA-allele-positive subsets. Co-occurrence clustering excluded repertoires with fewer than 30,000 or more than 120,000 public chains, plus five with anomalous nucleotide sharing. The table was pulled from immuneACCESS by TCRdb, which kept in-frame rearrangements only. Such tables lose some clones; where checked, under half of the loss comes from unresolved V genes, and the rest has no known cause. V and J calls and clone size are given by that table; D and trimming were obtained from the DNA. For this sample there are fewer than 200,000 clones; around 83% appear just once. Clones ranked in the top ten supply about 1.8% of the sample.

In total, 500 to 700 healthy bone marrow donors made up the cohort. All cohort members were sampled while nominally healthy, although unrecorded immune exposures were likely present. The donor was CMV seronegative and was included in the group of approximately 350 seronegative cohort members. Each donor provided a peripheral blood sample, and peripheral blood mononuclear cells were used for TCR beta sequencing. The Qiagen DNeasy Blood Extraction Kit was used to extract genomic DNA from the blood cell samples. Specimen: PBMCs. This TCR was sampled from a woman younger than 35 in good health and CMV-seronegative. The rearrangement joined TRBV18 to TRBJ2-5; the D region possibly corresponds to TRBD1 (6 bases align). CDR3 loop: CASSGTGYQETQYF. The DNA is TGTGCCAGCTCAGGAACAGGGTACCAAGAGACCCAGTACTTC.